This T cell receptor beta chain stems from a study of blood T cell repertoires in COVID-19. Libraries were prepared by immunoSEQ multiplex PCR; TCRdb keeps only in-frame clonotypes and omits some of them. The sample includes roughly 70,000 clones, 90% of them seen just once. V lost 3 bases and J lost 4, with 3 bases in between. CDR3 length equals 12 residues. CDR1 and CDR2 from the germline V gene are MNHEY and SVGEGT. The sequence derives from a man aged 50 to 59 with acute or convalescent COVID-19. The specimen was peripheral blood. This chain links TRBV6-2 or TRBV6-3 with TRBJ2-2; D unresolved. This CDR3 is CASSYLTGELFF. CDR3 nucleotides: TGTGCCAGCAGTTATCTCACCGGGGAGCTGTTTTTT.